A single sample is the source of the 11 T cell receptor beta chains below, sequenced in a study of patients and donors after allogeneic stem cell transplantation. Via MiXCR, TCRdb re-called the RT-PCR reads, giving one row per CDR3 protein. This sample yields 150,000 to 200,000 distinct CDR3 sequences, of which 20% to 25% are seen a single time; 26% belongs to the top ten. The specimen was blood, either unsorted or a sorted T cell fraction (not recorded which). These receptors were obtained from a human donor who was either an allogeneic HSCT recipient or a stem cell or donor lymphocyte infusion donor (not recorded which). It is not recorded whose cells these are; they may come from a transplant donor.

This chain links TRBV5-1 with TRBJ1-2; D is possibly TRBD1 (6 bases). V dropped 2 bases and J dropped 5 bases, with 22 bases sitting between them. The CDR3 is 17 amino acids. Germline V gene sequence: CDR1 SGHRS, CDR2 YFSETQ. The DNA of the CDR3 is TGCGCCAGCAGCTTAGGATCGGACAGAAATCTTTGGTATGGCTACACCTTC. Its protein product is CASSLGSDRNLWYGYTF.

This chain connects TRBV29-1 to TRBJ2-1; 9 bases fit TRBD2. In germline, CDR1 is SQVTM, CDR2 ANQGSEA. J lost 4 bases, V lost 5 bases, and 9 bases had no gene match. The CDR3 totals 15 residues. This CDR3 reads CSVPLAGVGYNEQFF. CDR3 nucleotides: TGCAGCGTTCCCTTAGCGGGAGTGGGATACAATGAGCAGTTCTTC.

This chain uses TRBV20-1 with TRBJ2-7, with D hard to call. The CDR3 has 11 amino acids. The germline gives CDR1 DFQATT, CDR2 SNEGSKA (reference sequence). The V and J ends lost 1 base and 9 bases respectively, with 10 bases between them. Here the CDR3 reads CSARVRFTQYF. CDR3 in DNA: TGCAGTGCTAGAGTCCGTTTTACGCAGTACTTC.

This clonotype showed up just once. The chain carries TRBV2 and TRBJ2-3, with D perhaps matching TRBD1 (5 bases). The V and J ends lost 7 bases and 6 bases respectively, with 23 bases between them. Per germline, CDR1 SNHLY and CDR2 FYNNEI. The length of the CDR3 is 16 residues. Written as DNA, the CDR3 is TGTGCCAGCATACGTGAGCTCCAGGGTCTTTTCGATACGCAGTATTTT. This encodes CASIRELQGLFDTQYF.

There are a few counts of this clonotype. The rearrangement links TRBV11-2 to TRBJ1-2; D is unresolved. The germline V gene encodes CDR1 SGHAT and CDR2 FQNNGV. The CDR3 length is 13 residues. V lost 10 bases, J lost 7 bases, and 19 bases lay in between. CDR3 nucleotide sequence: TGTGCCACCTCCCCCGGCGATGCGGCTGGCTACACCTTC. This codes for CATSPGDAAGYTF.

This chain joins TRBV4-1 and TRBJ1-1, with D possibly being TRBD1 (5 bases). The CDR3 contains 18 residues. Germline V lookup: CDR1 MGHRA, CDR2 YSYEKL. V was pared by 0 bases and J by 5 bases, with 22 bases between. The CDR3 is CASSQERRQGALETEAFF. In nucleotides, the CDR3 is TGCGCCAGCAGCCAAGAACGAAGGCAGGGAGCGTTAGAGACTGAAGCTTTCTTT.

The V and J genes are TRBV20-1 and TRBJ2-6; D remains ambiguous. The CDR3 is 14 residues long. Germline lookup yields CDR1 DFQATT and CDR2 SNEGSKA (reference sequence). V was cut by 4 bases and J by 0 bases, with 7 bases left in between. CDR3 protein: CSATSLSGANVLTF. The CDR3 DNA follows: TGCAGTGCTACCAGCCTCTCTGGGGCCAACGTCCTGACTTTC.

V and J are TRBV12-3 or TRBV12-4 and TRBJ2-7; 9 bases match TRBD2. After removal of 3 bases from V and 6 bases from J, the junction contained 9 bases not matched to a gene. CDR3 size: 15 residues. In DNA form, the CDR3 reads TGTGCCAGCAGTTTTTTCCTAGCGGGACGGATCGAGCAGTACTTC. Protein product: CASSFFLAGRIEQYF.

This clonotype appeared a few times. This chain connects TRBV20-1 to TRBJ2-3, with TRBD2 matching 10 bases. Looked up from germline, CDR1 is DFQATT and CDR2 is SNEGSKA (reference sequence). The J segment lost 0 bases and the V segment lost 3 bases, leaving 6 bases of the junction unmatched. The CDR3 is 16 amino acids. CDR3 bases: TGCAGTGCTAGTGGTAGCGGGGGGATTAGCACAGATACGCAGTATTTT. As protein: CSASGSGGISTDTQYF.

The CDR3: CASSSGLQETQYF. The CDR3 DNA follows: TGTGCCAGCAGCTCCGGCCTCCAAGAGACCCAGTACTTC. The genes are TRBV7-8 and TRBJ2-5, with no clear D. Germline loops: CDR1 SGHVS, CDR2 FQNEAQ. CDR3 length: 13 amino acids. Trimming took 4 bases from V and 1 from J, leaving 7 bases between them.

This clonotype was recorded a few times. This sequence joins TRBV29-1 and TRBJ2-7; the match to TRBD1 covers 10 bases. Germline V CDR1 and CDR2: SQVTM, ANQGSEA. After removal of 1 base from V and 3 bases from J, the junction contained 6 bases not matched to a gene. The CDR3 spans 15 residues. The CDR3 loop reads CSVEGRTGGFYEQYF. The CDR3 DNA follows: TGCAGCGTTGAAGGAAGGACAGGGGGTTTCTACGAGCAGTACTTC.